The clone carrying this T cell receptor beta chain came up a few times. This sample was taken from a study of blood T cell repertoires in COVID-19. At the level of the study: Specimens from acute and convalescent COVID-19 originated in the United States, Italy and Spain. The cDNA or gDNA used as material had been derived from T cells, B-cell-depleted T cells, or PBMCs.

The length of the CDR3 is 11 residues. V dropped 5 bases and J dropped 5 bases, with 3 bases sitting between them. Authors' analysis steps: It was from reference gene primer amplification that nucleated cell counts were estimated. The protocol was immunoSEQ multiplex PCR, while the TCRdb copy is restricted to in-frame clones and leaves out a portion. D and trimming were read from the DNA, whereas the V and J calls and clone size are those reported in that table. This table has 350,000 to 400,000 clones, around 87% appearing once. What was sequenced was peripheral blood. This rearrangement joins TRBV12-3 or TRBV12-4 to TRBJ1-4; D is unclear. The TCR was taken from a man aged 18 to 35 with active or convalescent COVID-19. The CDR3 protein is CASSQNEKLFF. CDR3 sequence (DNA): TGTGCCAGCAGTCAAAATGAAAAACTGTTTTTT.